This is a list of T cell receptor beta chains from one sample in a study of vaccination effects on CD4 cells after COVID-19. Only in-frame clones appear in the TCRdb table, and some are missing; sequencing was by immunoSEQ multiplex PCR. This repertoire shows 30,000 to 45,000 clones, 55% to 75% found once; its top ten account for 15% to 20%. For these TCRs, the target antigens are not known. This specimen was CD4+ T cells from PBMCs cultured with HCoV-NL63 spike peptides, taken before COVID-19 vaccination. The receptor source for this set is a human donor who had a prior SARS-CoV-2 infection. The conserved cysteine and the conserved F or W are not part of the CDR3 here. A D gene is named only where the DNA matches it firmly.

v_gene	d_gene	j_gene	CDR3aa
TRBV6-5	TRBD1	TRBJ1-2	ASRATGRYGYT
TRBV30	TRBD2	TRBJ2-5	AWSGLAGVRETQY
TRBV2	NA	TRBJ2-5	ASSERTGVETQY
TRBV7-9	TRBD2	TRBJ2-5	ASSLSGVETQY
TRBV9	NA	TRBJ2-6	ASSVAGSGANVLT
TRBV5-1	TRBD1	TRBJ1-2	ASSFDRGRLYGYT
TRBV24-1	NA	TRBJ1-2	ATSDLSVNYGYT
TRBV7-9	TRBD2	TRBJ2-5	ASLGTSGSQETQY
TRBV27	TRBD1	TRBJ2-3	ASSLGPGGSTDTQY
TRBV1	NA	TRBJ1-5	TSSLGGNSSNQPQH
TRBV4-2	TRBD1	TRBJ2-1	ASSQDPATGAYNEQF
TRBV12-3/TRBV12-4	NA	TRBJ2-3	ASSKQGSDTQY
TRBV5-1	NA	TRBJ2-2	ASSRGRGGGTGELF
TRBV7-8	TRBD1	TRBJ1-1	ASSFQGATEAF
TRBV4-2	NA	TRBJ1-2	ASSHDQGLGGYGYGYT
TRBV2	TRBD1	TRBJ1-1	ASSEAEQGARRTEAF
TRBV30	TRBD1	TRBJ2-5	AWSVGGAGETQY
TRBV7-9	TRBD2	TRBJ2-2	ASSFWGGGTGELF
TRBV7-2	NA	TRBJ1-3	ASSPTVTNTIY
TRBV5-6	TRBD1	TRBJ2-7	ASTLPGGYEQY
TRBV5-5	TRBD1	TRBJ1-4	ASSSPTGGVEKLF
TRBV24-1	TRBD1	TRBJ2-1	ATSGPRLRGRDDEQF
TRBV7-9	NA	TRBJ1-4	ASSLEAGNEKLF
TRBV11-3	TRBD1	TRBJ2-1	ASSSGQGGMNEQF
TRBV18	NA	TRBJ2-2	ASSPPSGARNTGELF
TRBV10-3	NA	TRBJ2-1	AISYSTVYNEQF
TRBV2	TRBD2	TRBJ2-1	ASRGLAGVVAEQF
TRBV5-1	NA	TRBJ1-6	ASSWGKAGSPLH
TRBV11-3	NA	TRBJ2-2	ASSLILGGLGELF
TRBV7-2	NA	TRBJ2-1	ASSLDPTRVGEQF
TRBV6-4	TRBD2	TRBJ2-1	ASSPLAGGRGEQF
TRBV7-9	NA	TRBJ2-3	ASSSSGSRTDTQY